The next 20 T cell receptor beta chains were all read from a single sample in a study of cytomegalovirus exposure and HLA in healthy donors (dated by TCRdb to the late 2010s). Libraries came from the immunoSEQ multiplex PCR assay. A mixture of 60 forward primers for TCR Vbeta segments and 13 reverse primers for TCR Jbeta segments was used in the multiplex PCR. TCRdb carries this immuneACCESS record with in-frame sequences only. Its versions omit some clonotypes, under half of them owing to an unresolved V gene in the studies checked, with the rest unexplained. The sample table records some 190,000 clones; under 85% of these occur just once. The ten largest clones take up approximately 1.5% of the sample. The sequencing sample was made of PBMCs. Every receptor here comes from a woman aged 18-30 years in good health and CMV-seronegative.

The chain is built from TRBV6-5 and TRBJ1-2, with 7 positions matching TRBD1. CDR1 MNHEY and CDR2 SVGAGI come from the germline V gene. V gave up 8 bases and J gave up 13 bases; unmatched junction bases: 16. This CDR3 has 13 residues. The CDR3: CASAQGPRFGGTF. CDR3 nucleotides: TGTGCCAGCGCACAGGGGCCCCGGTTTGGAGGCACCTTC.

The gene calls are TRBV7-9 and TRBJ2-7; D gene unclear. This CDR3 is built from 11 residues. Germline V gene sequence: CDR1 SEHNR, CDR2 FQNEAQ (reference sequence). V was shortened by 9 bases and J by 1 base, with 7 bases between the two germline ends. The CDR3 DNA sequence: TGTGCCAGTGAGGAGTCCTACGAGCAGTACTTC. Translating it yields CASEESYEQYF. Variable domain in full (rest from reference TRBV7-9 and TRBJ2-7): DTGVSQNPRHKITKRGQNVTFRCDPISEHNRLYWYRQTLGQGPEFLTYFQNEAQLEKSRLLSDRFSAERPKGSFSTLEIQRTEQGDSAMYLCASEESYEQYFGPGTRLTVT.

The chain is built from TRBV2 and TRBJ1-5; 7 nucleotides match TRBD1. Germline trimming cut 4 bases from V and 5 bases from J; bases unmatched to any gene: 5. Per germline, CDR1 SNHLY and CDR2 FYNNEI. The CDR3 sequence is 14 residues long. The CDR3 DNA is TGTGCCAGCAGTGGGGGGACAGCATATCAGCCCCAGCATTTT. It specifies CASSGGTAYQPQHF.

This rearrangement joins TRBV5-1 to TRBJ2-7, with D possibly matching TRBD2 (5 bases). V was cut by 0 bases and J by 7 bases, with 8 bases left in between. The CDR3 runs 12 residues. Germline-derived CDR1 and CDR2 are SGHRS and YFSETQ. The chain's CDR3 is CASSLGPGEQYF. In nucleotides, the CDR3 is TGCGCCAGCAGCTTGGGTCCGGGGGAGCAGTACTTC.

This chain links TRBV5-4 with TRBJ2-5; 9 positions match TRBD2. V shed 0 bases and J 4 bases; nucleotides not matched to a gene: 7. The CDR3 is 16 residues long. Germline values: CDR1 SGHNT, CDR2 YYREEE (reference sequence). CDR3 nucleotide sequence: TGTGCCAGCAGCTTGGCGGCTAGCGGGAAAGTAGAGACCCAGTACTTC. As protein: CASSLAASGKVETQYF.

This sequence joins TRBV14 and TRBJ1-1, with D uncertain. V was trimmed by 0 bases and J by 0 bases, leaving 11 bases between them. Per the germline V gene, CDR1 is SGHDN and CDR2 is FVKESK. This CDR3 has 16 residues. CDR3 in amino acids: CASSQDPAGMNTEAFF. CDR3 DNA sequence: TGTGCCAGCAGCCAAGATCCGGCAGGTATGAACACTGAAGCTTTCTTT.

The chain recombines TRBV7-3 with TRBJ2-1; TRBD2 might be the D (6 bases). The CDR3 extends over 14 amino acids. Trimming removed 4 bases at V and 9 bases at J, with 16 bases between. Germline loops: CDR1 SGHTA, CDR2 FQGTGA. The DNA of the CDR3 is TGTGCCAGCAGCTACGATGGGGAGGCGGCTGAGCAGTTCTTC. Its protein product is CASSYDGEAAEQFF.

The CDR3 nucleotides are TGTGCCAGCAGTTTAACGAGGGAATACGACACCTTC. This encodes CASSLTREYDTF. The rearrangement links TRBV28 to TRBJ1-2; unclear D gene. V lost 2 bases to trimming and J lost 12 bases, with 13 bases between them. CDR1 and CDR2 from the germline V gene are MDHEN and SYDVKM. The CDR3 extends over 12 amino acids.

The CDR3 region has the DNA TGTGCCAGCAGTTACCGGACAGGGGTCGGAAACACCATATATTTT. Amino acid sequence: CASSYRTGVGNTIYF. V gene TRBV6-6 combines with J gene TRBJ1-3; 9 positions match TRBD1. Germline CDR1 reads MNHNY; CDR2 reads SVGAGI (reference sequence). V lost 2 bases to trimming and J lost 4 bases; unmatched junction nucleotides: 3. CDR3 length: 15 residues.

This clone showed up just once. The chain combines TRBV19 with TRBJ1-5; D remains ambiguous. Trimming pared 3 bases from V and 0 bases from J, leaving 15 bases between. CDR1 is LNHDA, CDR2 SQIVND, per germline (reference sequence). This CDR3 has 17 amino acids. The CDR3 is CASSIFIQVRSNQPQHF. In DNA, the CDR3 is TGTGCCAGTAGTATCTTCATCCAGGTTCGTAGCAATCAGCCCCAGCATTTT.

This chain connects TRBV30 to TRBJ1-1; perhaps TRBD1 as D (6 bases). This CDR3 comprises 12 residues. V was clipped by 4 bases and J by 4 bases, with 10 bases between them. The germline V gene has CDR1 GTSNPN and CDR2 SVGIG (reference sequence). The CDR3 is CAWITGLTEAFF. CDR3 DNA: TGTGCCTGGATCACAGGGCTCACTGAAGCTTTCTTT.

The rearrangement joins TRBV5-4 to TRBJ1-1; no firm D call. Per the germline V gene, CDR1 is SGHNT and CDR2 is YYREEE (reference sequence). The CDR3 spans 12 residues. Trimming pared 1 base from V and 7 bases from J, leaving 8 bases between. The CDR3 is CASSLLADEAFF. DNA for the CDR3: TGTGCCAGCAGCTTGTTAGCAGATGAAGCTTTCTTT.

The chain links TRBV30 to TRBJ1-6; the D is unclear. The CDR3 contains 15 residues. Germline V lookup: CDR1 GTSNPN, CDR2 SVGIG (reference sequence). V dropped 2 bases and J dropped 8 bases, with 16 bases sitting between them. The CDR3, as DNA: TGTGCCTGGAGTCTCGGGGTCCTGACGGATTCACCCCTCCACTTT. Protein product: CAWSLGVLTDSPLHF.

Turning to this clone: At one of its ends the junction is not consistent with the germline gene, which may arise from a read error. This chain connects TRBV9 to TRBJ2-1, with a weak D call TRBD2 (7 bases). Per the germline V gene, CDR1 is SGDLS and CDR2 is YYNGEE. This CDR3 is 13 amino acids long. This chain's CDR3 is CASTVGGEGEQFF. Written as DNA, the CDR3 is TGTGCCAGCACCGTAGGGGGGGAGGGGGAGCAGTTCTTC.

The chain uses TRBV27 and TRBJ1-5, with a tentative D call TRBD1 (6 bases). Per the germline V gene, CDR1 is MNHEY and CDR2 is SMNVEV (reference sequence). The CDR3 is 14 amino acids. V was pared by 2 bases and J by 1 base, with 6 bases between. The DNA of the CDR3 is TGTGCCAGCAGTTTAGGACAGAGCAATCAGCCCCAGCATTTT. This codes for CASSLGQSNQPQHF.

The chain recombines TRBV5-4 with TRBJ2-5, with TRBD2 identical over 14 bases. The V and J ends lost 3 bases and 4 bases, in that order; junction bases with no gene match: 8. Looked up from germline, CDR1 is SGHNT and CDR2 is YYREEE (reference sequence). The CDR3 extends over 17 amino acids. CDR3 sequence reads: CASSSPGTSGRVETQYF. Here the CDR3 DNA reads TGTGCCAGCAGCTCTCCCGGGACTAGCGGGAGAGTAGAGACCCAGTACTTC.

The V and J genes are TRBV7-6 and TRBJ2-7; 8 bases map to TRBD1. This CDR3 comprises 17 residues. From germline, CDR1 is SGHVS and CDR2 FNYEAQ. V lost 5 bases and J lost 2; bases outside the gene matches: 14. Here the CDR3 reads CASSPRGQAGTTYEQYF. CDR3 sequence (DNA): TGTGCCAGCAGCCCACGGGGACAGGCGGGTACAACCTACGAGCAGTACTTC.

The chain's CDR3 is CASSLYTTSNGEQYF. Here the CDR3 DNA reads TGTGCCAGCAGCTTATATACTACAAGTAACGGCGAGCAGTACTTC. This chain joins TRBV7-8 and TRBJ2-7, with D unresolved. Trimming cost V 2 bases and J 6 bases, with 17 bases left between them. The CDR3 is made up of 15 amino acids. CDR1 SGHVS and CDR2 FQNEAQ come from the germline V gene.

The V call is TRBV5-1, the J call TRBJ1-5; 8 bases line up with TRBD1. Germline V CDR1 and CDR2: SGHRS, YFSETQ. The CDR3 totals 15 residues. J was trimmed by 6 bases and V by 4 bases; bases with no gene match: 9. Written as DNA, the CDR3 is TGCGCCAGCAGCCCCGGACAGGGTCTATTTCAGCCCCAGCATTTT. This translates into CASSPGQGLFQPQHF.

CDR3 nucleotide sequence: TGTGCCAGCACCTTGGCGGGAGGCACAGATACGCAGTATTTT. Residues: CASTLAGGTDTQYF. The chain is built from TRBV27 and TRBJ2-3, with 7 bases identical to TRBD2. The CDR3 is made up of 14 amino acids. Per germline, CDR1 MNHEY and CDR2 SMNVEV (reference sequence). The V gene end was trimmed by 7 bases and the J gene end by 1 base; junction bases not matched to a gene: 5.